This T cell receptor (beta chain) was retrieved from a study of shared clonotypes between healthy human individuals. General observations from the study: On the whole, naive subsets had larger estimated richness than memory subsets had. Large depth notwithstanding, sorted-subset sequencing proved incomplete by rarefaction. Generation probabilities of non-shared clonotypes were lower (relative to those shared by all four donors).

This clone was seen once. Its antigen remains unidentified. The CDR3 covers 15 residues. Original handling: ImmunoSEQ junction-only sequences lacked quality scores, so their filtering differed. This table comes from immunoSEQ multiplex PCR, and its TCRdb copy is limited to in-frame clones, with some not included. D and trimming come from the DNA, and the V and J calls and clone size come from that table. The table shows just over 2,000,000 clones, with roughly 94% occurring only once. This sequence was found in a man younger than 35 in good health. This chain uses TRBV21-1 with TRBJ1-5; TRBD1, the D gene given by the table, was not confirmed from the DNA. TRBV21-1 is a known pseudogene. The sequencing sample was made of naive CD4+ T cells sorted from blood. The subset: CD45RA+ positively selected. For the CDR3, the DNA is TGTGCCAGCATGGCCAGGGGGCGACGCAATCAGCCCCAGCATTTT. This translates into CASMARGRRNQPQHF.